A single sample gave rise to the 30 T cell receptor beta chains below, sequenced in a study of blood T cell repertoires in COVID-19. Using immunoSEQ multiplex PCR, the repertoire was profiled, and TCRdb retains in-frame clones only, with some absent. Here the sample spans around 330,000 clones, about 85% being singletons. The specimen sequenced was PBMCs or T cells enriched from blood (not recorded which). Receptors were obtained from a woman younger than 45 who had been exposed to COVID-19.

The V and J genes are TRBV4-2 and TRBJ2-5, with TRBD2 identical over 12 bases. The CDR3 runs to 18 residues. Unmatched junction bases numbered 8, after V lost 0 bases and J lost 3 bases. Per germline, CDR1 LGHNA and CDR2 YNFKEQ. The CDR3 nucleotides are TGTGCCAGCAGCCAAGATCTATGGGCTAGCGGGGGGGAAGAGACCCAGTACTTC. As protein: CASSQDLWASGGEETQYF.

The rearrangement uses TRBV9 and TRBJ1-5, with a possible D match to TRBD1 (5 bases). Per the germline V gene, CDR1 is SGDLS and CDR2 is YYNGEE. Trimming cost V 0 bases and J 7 bases, with 14 bases left between them. The CDR3 loop spans 15 amino acids. In DNA, the CDR3 is TGTGCCAGCAGCGTAGTCAGGGCCGAGGAGCAGCCCCAGCATTTT. Amino acids: CASSVVRAEEQPQHF.

The rearrangement joins TRBV28 to TRBJ2-3, with 7 nucleotides matching TRBD2. This CDR3 contains 13 residues. After removal of 8 bases from V and 3 bases from J, the junction contained 5 bases not matched to a gene. Germline V gene lookup returns CDR1 MDHEN and CDR2 SYDVKM. The CDR3 coding sequence is TGTGCCAGCGGGAGGGTGTCGACAGATACGCAGTATTTT. Its protein is CASGRVSTDTQYF. The full variable domain, with the rest looked up from reference TRBV28 and TRBJ2-3, is DVKVTQSSRYLVKRTGEKVFLECVQDMDHENMFWYRQDPGLGLRLIYFSYDVKMKEKGDIPEGYSVSREKKERFSLILESASTNQTSMYLCASGRVSTDTQYFGPGTRLTVL.

This clone has just one count. V gene TRBV2 combines with J gene TRBJ2-1; 9 bases map to TRBD1. The CDR3 spans 14 residues. Losses at the gene ends were 5 bases for V and 4 bases for J; bases not matched to a gene: 3. The V gene's germline CDR1 is SNHLY and CDR2 FYNNEI. As DNA, the CDR3 is TGTGCCAGCAGTTCCGGGACAGGGTACAATGAGCAGTTCTTC. Protein: CASSSGTGYNEQFF.

The V gene is TRBV9, the J gene TRBJ1-5, with D possibly matching TRBD1 (5 bases). The ends were cut back, 5 bases at V and 2 bases at J, with 11 bases in the middle. This CDR3 contains 14 residues. CDR1 and CDR2 (germline): SGDLS, YYNGEE. The CDR3 DNA follows: TGTGCCAGCAGAATCCAGGGTTGCAATCAGCCCCAGCATTTT. Translation gives CASRIQGCNQPQHF. The variable domain in full, with the rest retrieved from reference TRBV9 and TRBJ1-5, is DSGVTQTPKHLITATGQRVTLRCSPRSGDLSVYWYQQSLDQGLQFLIQYYNGEERAKGNILERFSAQQFPDLHSELNLSSLELGDSALYFCASRIQGCNQPQHFGDGTRLSIL.

This clone was seen only a few times. The chain joins TRBV7-2 to TRBJ1-3, with unresolved D. CDR3 size: 15 residues. Germline-derived CDR1 and CDR2 are SGHTA and FQGNSA. V lost 4 bases and J lost 2, with 12 bases in between. CDR3 sequence: CASSSRPVPGNTIYF. The CDR3, as DNA: TGTGCCAGCAGCTCCCGCCCAGTTCCTGGAAACACCATATATTTT.

The rearrangement links TRBV19 to TRBJ2-2, with D possibly TRBD1 on 5 matching bases. Trimming took 5 bases from V and 3 from J, leaving 28 bases between them. From germline, CDR1 is LNHDA and CDR2 SQIVND (reference sequence). The CDR3 sequence is 20 residues long. CDR3 coding DNA: TGTGCCAGTAGTTCGATGCTTGGCAGGGAAGGGTTAGGGGACACCGGGGAGCTGTTTTTT. Amino acid sequence: CASSSMLGREGLGDTGELFF.

The V and J genes are TRBV4-2 and TRBJ2-1; 11 bases align to TRBD2. The junction had 10 bases not matched to a gene; V was cut back by 2 bases and J by 7 bases. Per germline, CDR1 LGHNA and CDR2 YNFKEQ. This CDR3 comprises 17 residues. The DNA for the CDR3 is TGTGCCAGCAGCCAAAATCCGGGACTAGCGGAACATAATGAGCAGTTCTTC. Amino acids: CASSQNPGLAEHNEQFF.

This sequence joins TRBV5-1 and TRBJ1-6; D may be TRBD1 (6 bases). V lost 6 bases and J lost 2, with 15 bases in between. From germline, CDR1 is SGHRS and CDR2 YFSETQ. CDR3 length: 16 residues. CDR3 in DNA: TGCGCCAGCATCCACCGACAGGCCCCCTATAATTCACCCCTCCACTTT. Encoded protein: CASIHRQAPYNSPLHF.

This chain joins TRBV2 and TRBJ1-5; tentative D call: TRBD1 (5 bases). The CDR3 is 14 residues long. V lost 3 bases, J lost 2 bases, and 8 bases lay in between. Germline V gene data show CDR1 as SNHLY and CDR2 as FYNNEI. CDR3 sequence (DNA): TGTGCCAGCAGTGATCTAGGGGGCAATCAGCCCCAGCATTTT. Protein: CASSDLGGNQPQHF.

This clone was counted between two and nine times. The chain uses TRBV9 and TRBJ1-1, with TRBD1 as a possible D gene (6 bases). CDR3 length: 17 amino acids. Trimming cost V 3 bases and J 5 bases, with 23 bases left between them. The germline gives CDR1 SGDLS, CDR2 YYNGEE. CDR3 sequence reads: CASSGGGADTGNTEAFF. The CDR3 region has the DNA TGTGCCAGCAGCGGAGGGGGGGCTGACACCGGGAATACTGAAGCTTTCTTT.

The rearrangement links TRBV5-4 to TRBJ1-1; 9 bases align to TRBD1. The CDR3 is 15 residues long. Losses at the gene ends were 4 bases for V and 6 bases for J; bases not matched to a gene: 10. Germline V gene data show CDR1 as SGHNT and CDR2 as YYREEE (reference sequence). The CDR3 bases are TGTGCCAGCAGCCCGACCGGTGGACAGGGGCCTGAAGCTTTCTTT. Its translation: CASSPTGGQGPEAFF.

V gene TRBV30 combines with J gene TRBJ2-3; D not certain. The V and J ends lost 1 base and 5 bases respectively, with 7 bases between them. The CDR3 is 12 amino acids. Germline CDR1 reads GTSNPN; CDR2 reads SVGIG (reference sequence). The CDR3 sequence is CAWSDYKDTQYF. The CDR3 nucleotides read TGTGCCTGGAGTGACTATAAAGATACGCAGTATTTT.

The V and J genes are TRBV20-1 and TRBJ1-2, with D possibly matching TRBD1 (5 bases). The germline V gene encodes CDR1 DFQATT and CDR2 SNEGSKA (reference sequence). Trimming cost V 3 bases and J 2 bases, with 13 bases left between them. The CDR3 spans 14 residues. CDR3 loop: CSASELDRNYGYTF. The DNA of the CDR3 is TGCAGTGCTAGTGAGCTCGACAGAAACTATGGCTACACCTTC.

This sequence joins TRBV5-5 and TRBJ1-4; TRBD1 agrees at 7 bases. This CDR3 has 16 residues. Per germline, CDR1 SGHKS and CDR2 YYEKEE (reference sequence). V shed 4 bases, J shed 2 bases, and the junction held 8 bases outside the gene matches. The CDR3 sequence: CASSPQPRGTNEKLFF. The CDR3 DNA reads TGTGCCAGCAGCCCACAACCCAGGGGGACTAATGAAAAACTGTTTTTT.

In its sample, this clone was seen once. The V call is TRBV21-1, the J call TRBJ2-7; TRBD1 is the table's D call and was not checked against the DNA. TRBV21-1 is a pseudogene segment. The CDR3 has 19 residues. Here the CDR3 reads CASSKRTGGAGLRSYEQYF. Written as DNA, the CDR3 is TGTGCCAGCAGCAAAAGGACAGGGGGCGCGGGGCTCCGATCCTACGAGCAGTACTTC.

The chain joins TRBV6-6 to TRBJ2-7; D is perhaps TRBD1 (5 bases). Germline-derived CDR1 and CDR2 are MNHNY and SVGAGI (reference sequence). The CDR3 sequence is 19 residues long. The V end was cut by 5 bases, the J end by 0 bases, with 26 bases between. The CDR3 here is CASSPHTDRRTLNSYEQYF. The CDR3 DNA sequence: TGTGCCAGCAGTCCCCATACAGACAGACGAACACTTAACTCCTACGAGCAGTACTTC.

In this sample, this clone turned up a few times. V is TRBV6-5 and J is TRBJ2-2; 9 positions match TRBD1. V gave up 5 bases and J gave up 6 bases; unmatched junction bases: 7. CDR3 length: 15 residues. Germline loops: CDR1 MNHEY, CDR2 SVGAGI. CDR3: CASSPPGQGPGELFF. CDR3 nucleotide sequence: TGTGCCAGCAGTCCCCCGGGACAGGGTCCCGGGGAGCTGTTTTTT.

This chain connects TRBV28 to TRBJ1-2; D ambiguous. CDR1 MDHEN and CDR2 SYDVKM come from the germline V gene. This CDR3 spans 12 amino acids. Trimming stripped 5 bases from V and 1 base from J, with 5 bases between. The CDR3: CASSPSNYGYTF. For the CDR3, the DNA is TGTGCCAGCAGTCCTAGTAACTATGGCTACACCTTC.

In DNA form, the CDR3 reads TGTGCCACCTCGGACAGGGAGAATGAAAAACTGTTTTTT. Encoded protein: CATSDRENEKLFF. The V call is TRBV19, the J call TRBJ1-4; 8 bases map to TRBD1. The CDR3 is 13 amino acids. Germline V gene data show CDR1 as LNHDA and CDR2 as SQIVND (reference sequence). The V gene end was trimmed by 10 bases and the J gene end by 5 bases; junction bases not matched to a gene: 6. Using reference TRBV19 and TRBJ1-4 for the parts outside the CDR3, the full variable domain is DGGITQSPKYLFRKEGQNVTLSCEQNLNHDAMYWYRQDPGQGLRLIYYSQIVNDFQKGDIAEGYSVSREKKESFPLTVTSAQKNPTAFYLCATSDRENEKLFFGSGTQLSVL.

This clone was seen only once. The chain is built from TRBV27 and TRBJ2-7; 16 nucleotides match TRBD2. Trimming at V came to 6 bases and at J to 7 bases, leaving 9 bases not matched to a gene. The germline CDR1 and CDR2 sequences are MNHEY and SMNVEV (reference sequence). The CDR3 totals 16 residues. CDR3 coding DNA: TGTGCCAGCAGCCTGGGACTAGCGGGAGGGCGTGGAGAGCAGTACTTC. It yields the protein CASSLGLAGGRGEQYF.

The chain couples TRBV7-3 to TRBJ1-5; 11 bases agree with TRBD1. Trimming removed 4 bases from V and 7 bases from J; junction bases left unmatched: 12. The CDR3 length is 17 residues. Germline V gene lookup returns CDR1 SGHTA and CDR2 FQGTGA. The CDR3 sequence is CASSSGTGGTGRQPQHF. CDR3 sequence (DNA): TGTGCCAGCAGCTCCGGGACAGGGGGTACCGGGAGGCAGCCCCAGCATTTT.

This rearrangement joins TRBV2 to TRBJ2-5; 8 bases align to TRBD2. Trimming at V came to 3 bases and at J to 1 base, leaving 4 bases not matched to a gene. There are 15 residues in the CDR3. Germline V CDR1 and CDR2: SNHLY, FYNNEI. The CDR3 DNA reads as TGTGCCAGCAGTGATCGCGGGGGGCCCCAAGAGACCCAGTACTTC. It encodes CASSDRGGPQETQYF.

The chain combines TRBV19 with TRBJ2-3, with 12 bases matching TRBD2. Germline V gene sequence: CDR1 LNHDA, CDR2 SQIVND (reference sequence). The CDR3 has 21 residues. The junction had 19 bases not matched to a gene; V was cut back by 1 base and J by 5 bases. The CDR3 nucleotides are TGTGCCAGTAGTATAGGCACGGGACAGGGTCTAACTAGCGGGAGGCGAGATACGCAGTATTTT. Translation gives CASSIGTGQGLTSGRRDTQYF.

The chain uses TRBV1 and TRBJ1-2. TRBV1 is a pseudogene. CDR3 size: 18 residues. The CDR3 DNA reads as TGCACCAGCAGCCCCGAGGTTATTGTTCTCCCCCGCAATAGTGGGAGGACCTTC. It encodes CTSSPEVIVLPRNSGRTF.

The rearrangement joins TRBV24-1 to TRBJ1-2; D gene ambiguous. CDR1 KGHDR and CDR2 SFDVKD come from the germline V gene. Trimming took off 8 bases at V and 3 bases at J, with 12 bases between the two ends. This CDR3 comprises 13 residues. The CDR3 reads CATKERSDYGYTF. For the CDR3, the DNA is TGTGCCACCAAAGAAAGGAGCGACTATGGCTACACCTTC.

This clone was observed once. This chain links TRBV4-1 with TRBJ1-6; D might be TRBD1 (5 bases). This CDR3 spans 16 amino acids. Germline CDR1 is MGHRA and CDR2 is YSYEKL. V gave up 4 bases and J gave up 10 bases, with 20 bases separating them. CDR3 sequence reads: CASSPQAGTKQSPLHF. CDR3 coding DNA: TGCGCCAGCAGCCCACAGGCGGGGACCAAACAGTCACCCCTCCACTTT.

V is TRBV28 and J is TRBJ1-3; D call uncertain. The CDR3 spans 15 residues. Germline V gene lookup returns CDR1 MDHEN and CDR2 SYDVKM. V was cut by 0 bases and J by 2 bases, with 8 bases left in between. The CDR3 is CASSLWGQTGNTIYF. CDR3 sequence (DNA): TGTGCCAGCAGTTTATGGGGCCAGACTGGAAACACCATATATTTT.

The chain couples TRBV28 to TRBJ2-7, with D unresolved. The length of the CDR3 is 12 residues. CDR1 MDHEN and CDR2 SYDVKM come from the germline V gene. The ends were cut back, 4 bases at V and 3 bases at J, with 7 bases in the middle. DNA of the CDR3: TGTGCCAGCAGTTCCCGGGTCTACGAGCAGTACTTC. This codes for CASSSRVYEQYF.

The gene calls are TRBV4-1 and TRBJ2-5, with 7 bases fitting TRBD2. This CDR3 region has 15 residues. Trimming removed 4 bases from V and 5 bases from J; junction bases left unmatched: 10. In germline, CDR1 is MGHRA, CDR2 YSYEKL. Here the CDR3 DNA reads TGCGCCAGCAGCCTAAGGGAGGGGCCGGGGGAGACCCAGTACTTC. The encoded protein is CASSLREGPGETQYF.